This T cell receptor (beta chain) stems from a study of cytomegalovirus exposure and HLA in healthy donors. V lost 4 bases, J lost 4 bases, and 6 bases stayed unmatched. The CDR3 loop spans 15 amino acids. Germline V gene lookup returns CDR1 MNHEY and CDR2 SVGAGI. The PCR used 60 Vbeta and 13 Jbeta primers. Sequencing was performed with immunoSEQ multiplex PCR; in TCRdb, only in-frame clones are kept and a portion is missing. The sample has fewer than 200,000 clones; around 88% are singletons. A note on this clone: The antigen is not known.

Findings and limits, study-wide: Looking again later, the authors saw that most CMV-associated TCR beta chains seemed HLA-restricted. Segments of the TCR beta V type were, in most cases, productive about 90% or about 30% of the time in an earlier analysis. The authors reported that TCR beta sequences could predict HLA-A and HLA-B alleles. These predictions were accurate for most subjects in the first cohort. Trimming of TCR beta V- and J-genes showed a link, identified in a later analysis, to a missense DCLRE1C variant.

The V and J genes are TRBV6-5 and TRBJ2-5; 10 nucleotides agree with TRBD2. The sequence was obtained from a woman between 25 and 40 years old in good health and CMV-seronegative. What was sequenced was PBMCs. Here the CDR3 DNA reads TGTGCCAGCAGTTCGAGCGGGGGGGCCCCAGAGACCCAGTACTTC. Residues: CASSSSGGAPETQYF.